The text below deals with one T cell receptor beta chain. This specimen belongs to a study of identical twins. Germline V lookup: CDR1 SGHRS, CDR2 YFSETQ. The CDR3 totals 13 residues. V was pared by 2 bases and J by 7 bases, with 9 bases between. TCRdb fed the 5' RACE reads into MiXCR, producing one record per CDR3 protein. The table includes more than 350,000 distinct CDR3 sequences, roughly 9% detected once. The sequenced material came from naive T cells sorted from blood. V usage is TRBV5-1 and J usage is TRBJ2-2; D gene ambiguous. This sequence was found in a woman in her 50s in good health. The DNA of the CDR3 is TGCGCCAGCAGCTTAGCCGTGAGCGGGGAGCTGTTTTTT. It specifies CASSLAVSGELFF.